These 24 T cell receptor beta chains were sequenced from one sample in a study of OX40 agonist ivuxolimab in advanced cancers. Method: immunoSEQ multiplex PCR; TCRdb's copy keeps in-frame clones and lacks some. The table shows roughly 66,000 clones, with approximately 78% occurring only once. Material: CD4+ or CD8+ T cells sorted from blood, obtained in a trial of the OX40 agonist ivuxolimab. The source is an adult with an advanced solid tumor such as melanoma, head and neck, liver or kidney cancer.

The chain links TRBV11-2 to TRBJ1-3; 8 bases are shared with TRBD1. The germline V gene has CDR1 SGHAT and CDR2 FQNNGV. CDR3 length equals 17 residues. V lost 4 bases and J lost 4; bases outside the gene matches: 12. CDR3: CASSSGQGNFVGNTIYF. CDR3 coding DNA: TGTGCCAGCAGCTCTGGACAGGGAAATTTCGTCGGAAACACCATATATTTT.

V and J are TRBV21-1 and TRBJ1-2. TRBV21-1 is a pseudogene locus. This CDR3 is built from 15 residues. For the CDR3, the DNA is TGTGCCAGCAGCAAACTGGACGGTCGGGACTATGGCTACACCTTC. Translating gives CASSKLDGRDYGYTF.

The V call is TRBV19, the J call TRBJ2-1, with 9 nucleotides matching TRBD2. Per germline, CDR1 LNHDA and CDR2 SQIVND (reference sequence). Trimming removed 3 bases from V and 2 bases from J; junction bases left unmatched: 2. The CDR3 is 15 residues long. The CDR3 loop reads CASSIGGRAYNEQFF. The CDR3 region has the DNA TGTGCCAGTAGTATCGGCGGGAGGGCCTACAATGAGCAGTTCTTC.

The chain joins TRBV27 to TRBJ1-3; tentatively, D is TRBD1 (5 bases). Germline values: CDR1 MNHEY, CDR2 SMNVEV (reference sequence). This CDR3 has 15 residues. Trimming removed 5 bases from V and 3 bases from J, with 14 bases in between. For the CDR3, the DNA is TGTGCCAGCAGTCGACAGTCGGGCCTTGGAAACACCATATATTTT. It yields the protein CASSRQSGLGNTIYF.

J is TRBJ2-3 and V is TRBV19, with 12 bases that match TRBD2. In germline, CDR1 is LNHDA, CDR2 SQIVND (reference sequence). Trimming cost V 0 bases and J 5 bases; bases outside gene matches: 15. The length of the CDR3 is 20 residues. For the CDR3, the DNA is TGTGCCAGTAGTATAGACCCCGGACGACTAGCGGGAGAGTTTAAAGATACGCAGTATTTT. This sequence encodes CASSIDPGRLAGEFKDTQYF. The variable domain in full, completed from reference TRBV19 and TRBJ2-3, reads DGGITQSPKYLFRKEGQNVTLSCEQNLNHDAMYWYRQDPGQGLRLIYYSQIVNDFQKGDIAEGYSVSREKKESFPLTVTSAQKNPTAFYLCASSIDPGRLAGEFKDTQYFGPGTRLTVL.

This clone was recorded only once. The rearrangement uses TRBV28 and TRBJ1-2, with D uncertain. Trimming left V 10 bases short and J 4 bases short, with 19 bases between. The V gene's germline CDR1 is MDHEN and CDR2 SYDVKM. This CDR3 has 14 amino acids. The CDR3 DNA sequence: TGTGCCACCCAAAAACAGCTGGGTTTCTATGGCTACACCTTC. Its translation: CATQKQLGFYGYTF.

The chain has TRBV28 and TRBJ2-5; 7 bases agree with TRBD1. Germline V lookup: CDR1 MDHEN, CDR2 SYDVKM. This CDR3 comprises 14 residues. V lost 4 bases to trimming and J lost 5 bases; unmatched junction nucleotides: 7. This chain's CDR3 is CASSSTGLAETQYF. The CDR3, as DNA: TGTGCCAGCAGTTCGACAGGGCTCGCTGAGACCCAGTACTTC.

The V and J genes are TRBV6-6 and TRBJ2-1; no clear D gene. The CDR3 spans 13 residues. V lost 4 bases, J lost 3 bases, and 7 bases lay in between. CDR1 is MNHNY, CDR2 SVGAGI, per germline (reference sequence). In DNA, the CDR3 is TGTGCCAGCAGTTCGACCGGCTACAATGAGCAGTTCTTC. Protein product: CASSSTGYNEQFF.

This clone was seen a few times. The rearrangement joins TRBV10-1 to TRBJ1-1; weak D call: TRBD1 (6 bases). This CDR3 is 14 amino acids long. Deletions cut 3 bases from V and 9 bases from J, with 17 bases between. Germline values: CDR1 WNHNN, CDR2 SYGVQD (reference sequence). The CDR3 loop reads CASSDSDRPQKAFF. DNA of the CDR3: TGCGCCAGCAGTGACTCCGACAGGCCCCAAAAAGCTTTCTTT.

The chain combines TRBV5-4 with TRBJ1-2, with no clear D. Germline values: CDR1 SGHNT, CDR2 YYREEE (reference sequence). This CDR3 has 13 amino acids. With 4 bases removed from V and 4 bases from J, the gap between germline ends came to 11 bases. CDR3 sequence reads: CASSGYRSYGYTF. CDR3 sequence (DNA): TGTGCCAGCAGCGGATACAGAAGCTATGGCTACACCTTC.

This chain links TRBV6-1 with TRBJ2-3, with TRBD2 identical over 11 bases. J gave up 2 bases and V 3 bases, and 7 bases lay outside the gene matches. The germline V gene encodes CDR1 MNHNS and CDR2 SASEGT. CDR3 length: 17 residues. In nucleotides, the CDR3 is TGTGCCAGCAGTGACCCGACTAGCGGGGTAATCACAGATACGCAGTATTTT. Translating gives CASSDPTSGVITDTQYF.

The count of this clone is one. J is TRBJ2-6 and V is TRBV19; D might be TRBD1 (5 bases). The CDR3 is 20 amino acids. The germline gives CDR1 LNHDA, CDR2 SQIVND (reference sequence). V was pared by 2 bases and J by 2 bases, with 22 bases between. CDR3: CASSIRFLRAHFPGANVLTF. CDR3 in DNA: TGTGCCAGTAGTATAAGGTTTCTCAGGGCCCACTTTCCTGGGGCCAACGTCCTGACTTTC.

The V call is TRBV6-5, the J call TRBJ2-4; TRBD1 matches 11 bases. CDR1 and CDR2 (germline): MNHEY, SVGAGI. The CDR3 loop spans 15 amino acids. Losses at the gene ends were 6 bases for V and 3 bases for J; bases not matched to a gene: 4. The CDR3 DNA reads TGTGCCAGCAGAGGGGACAGGGGGGACAAAAACATTCAGTACTTC. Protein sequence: CASRGDRGDKNIQYF.

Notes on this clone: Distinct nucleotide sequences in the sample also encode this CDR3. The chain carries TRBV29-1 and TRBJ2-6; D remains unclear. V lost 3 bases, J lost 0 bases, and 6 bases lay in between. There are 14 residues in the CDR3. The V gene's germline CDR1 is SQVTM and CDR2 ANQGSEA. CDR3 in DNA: TGCAGCGTTGAGGACCACTCTGGGGCCAACGTCCTGACTTTC. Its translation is CSVEDHSGANVLTF.

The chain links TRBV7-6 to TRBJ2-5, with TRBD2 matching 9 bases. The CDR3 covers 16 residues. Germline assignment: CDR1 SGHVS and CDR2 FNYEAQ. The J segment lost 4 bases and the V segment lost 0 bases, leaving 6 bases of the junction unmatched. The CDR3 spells CASSLAGRGGPETQYF. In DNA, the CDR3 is TGTGCCAGCAGCTTAGCGGGGCGGGGGGGCCCAGAGACCCAGTACTTC.

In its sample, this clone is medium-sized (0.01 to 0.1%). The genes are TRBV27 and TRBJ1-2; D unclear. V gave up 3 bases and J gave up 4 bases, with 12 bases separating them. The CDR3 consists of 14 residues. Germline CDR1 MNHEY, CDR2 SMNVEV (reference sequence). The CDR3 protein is CASSFGPSGYGYTF. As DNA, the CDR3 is TGTGCCAGCAGTTTCGGTCCCTCGGGCTATGGCTACACCTTC.

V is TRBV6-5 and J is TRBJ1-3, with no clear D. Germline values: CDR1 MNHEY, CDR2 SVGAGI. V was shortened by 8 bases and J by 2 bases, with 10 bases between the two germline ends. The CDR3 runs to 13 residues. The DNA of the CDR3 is TGTGCCAGCTTAAGCGGCCCTGGAAACACCATATATTTT. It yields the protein CASLSGPGNTIYF.

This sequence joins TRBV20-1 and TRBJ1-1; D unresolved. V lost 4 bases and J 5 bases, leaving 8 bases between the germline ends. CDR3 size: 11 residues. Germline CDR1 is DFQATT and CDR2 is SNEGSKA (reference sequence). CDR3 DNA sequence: TGCAGTGCTAACCCGGGGACTGAAGCTTTCTTT. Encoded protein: CSANPGTEAFF.

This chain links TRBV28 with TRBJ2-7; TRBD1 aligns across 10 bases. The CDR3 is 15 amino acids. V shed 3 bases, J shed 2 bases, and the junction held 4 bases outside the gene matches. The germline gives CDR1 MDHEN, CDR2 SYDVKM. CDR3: CASSFLGTGAYEQYF. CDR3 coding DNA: TGTGCCAGCAGTTTCCTAGGGACAGGGGCCTACGAGCAGTACTTC.

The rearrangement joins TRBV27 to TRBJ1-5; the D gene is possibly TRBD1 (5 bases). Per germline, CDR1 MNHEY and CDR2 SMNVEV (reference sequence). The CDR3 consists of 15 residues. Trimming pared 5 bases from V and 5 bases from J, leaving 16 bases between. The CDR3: CASSPRPGGYQPQHF. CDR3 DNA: TGTGCCAGCAGTCCCCGGCCGGGGGGATATCAGCCCCAGCATTTT.

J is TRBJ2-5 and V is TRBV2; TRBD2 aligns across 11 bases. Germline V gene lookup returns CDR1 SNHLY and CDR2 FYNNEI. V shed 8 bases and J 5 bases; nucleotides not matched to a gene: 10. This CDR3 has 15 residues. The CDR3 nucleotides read TGTGCCAGCTCCGGAGTAGCGGGGGGGTTGGAGACCCAGTACTTC. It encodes CASSGVAGGLETQYF.

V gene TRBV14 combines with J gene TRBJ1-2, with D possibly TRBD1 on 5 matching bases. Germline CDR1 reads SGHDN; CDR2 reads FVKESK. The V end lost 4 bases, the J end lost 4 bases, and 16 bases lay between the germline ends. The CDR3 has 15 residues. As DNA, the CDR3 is TGTGCCAGCAGCCGATCCGGGGCAGAGGGCTATGGCTACACCTTC. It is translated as CASSRSGAEGYGYTF.

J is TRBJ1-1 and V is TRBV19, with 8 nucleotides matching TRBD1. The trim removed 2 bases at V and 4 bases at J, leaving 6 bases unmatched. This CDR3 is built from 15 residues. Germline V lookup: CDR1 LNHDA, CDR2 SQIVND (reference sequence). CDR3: CASSIQGASGTEAFF. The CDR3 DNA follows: TGTGCCAGTAGTATACAGGGGGCGAGTGGCACTGAAGCTTTCTTT.

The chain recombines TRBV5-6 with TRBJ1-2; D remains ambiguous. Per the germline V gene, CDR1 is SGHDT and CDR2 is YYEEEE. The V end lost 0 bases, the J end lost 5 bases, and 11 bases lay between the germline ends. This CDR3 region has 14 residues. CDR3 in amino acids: CASSLGAQGYGYTF. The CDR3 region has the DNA TGTGCCAGCAGCTTGGGGGCCCAAGGGTATGGCTACACCTTC.